This T cell receptor beta chain came from a study of prognosis after radiotherapy for stage I lung cancer. About the research overall: A few patients developed post-radiotherapy distant metastases at median about 7 months; around 16 had no significant progression. Regarding the study as a whole: Once stereotactic body radiation therapy had been given, unique TCR clone counts fell, with a median of approximately 9,600 versus 7,200.

This clonotype was recorded at least ten times. Its target is unknown. V was shortened by 8 bases and J by 6 bases, with 24 bases between the two germline ends. The CDR3 runs 16 residues. CDR1 is LNHDA and CDR2 is SQIVND in the germline V gene (reference sequence). With two-round multiplex PCR, TCR beta CDR3 sequences were amplified from genomic DNA. The use of primers specific to each TRBV and TRBJ gene characterized first-round PCR. TCRdb called the multiplex PCR reads again in MiXCR, with one record for every CDR3 protein. The sample yields some 15,000 distinct CDR3 sequences, 25% to 35% seen once. The source of this sequence is a donor over 45 with non-small cell lung cancer. Sequences were derived from PBMCs, sampled before or after stereotactic body radiation therapy (not recorded which). The chain combines TRBV19 with TRBJ2-3; the D gene could be TRBD1 or TRBD2 (5 bases each). In nucleotides, the CDR3 is TGTGCCAGTGGGGCGCCGGGACCCACCCGCCGGGATACGCAGTATTTT. Translation: CASGAPGPTRRDTQYF. Combining the CDR3 with reference TRBV19 and TRBJ2-3 gives the whole variable domain DGGITQSPKYLFRKEGQNVTLSCEQNLNHDAMYWYRQDPGQGLRLIYYSQIVNDFQKGDIAEGYSVSREKKESFPLTVTSAQKNPTAFYLCASGAPGPTRRDTQYFGPGTRLTVL.